What follows are 2 T cell receptor beta chains derived from one specimen sequenced in a study of technical replicates of blood from several donors. Profiled with immunoSEQ multiplex PCR; TCRdb holds only in-frame clones, not every one. The table includes some 60,000 clones, roughly 95% detected once. Sequencing was done on a sample of PBMCs. Receptors originate from a human donor in good health. Some clones in this sample may be carry-over from other donors' samples.

The CDR3 nucleotides are TGTGCCAGCAGTTACTCCGGCGGGCCCCCCTACGAGCAGTACTTC. Protein product: CASSYSGGPPYEQYF. The J gene is TRBJ2-7, the V gene TRBV6-5; possible D gene TRBD2, 5 bases. This CDR3 is built from 15 residues. The germline gives CDR1 MNHEY, CDR2 SVGAGI. With 0 bases removed from V and 2 bases from J, the gap between germline ends came to 11 bases.

This clone was recorded once. CDR3 protein: CASSPQSSNYGYTF. The CDR3 DNA is TGTGCCAGCAGCCCACAGTCCTCTAACTATGGCTACACCTTC. V usage is TRBV9 and J usage is TRBJ1-2; no firm D call. The CDR3 consists of 14 residues. Germline values: CDR1 SGDLS, CDR2 YYNGEE. The V end was cut by 4 bases, the J end by 0 bases, with 10 bases between.